This T cell receptor (beta chain) appears in the sequencing data of a study of shared clonotypes between healthy human individuals. Study information: Per-donor plates numbered three CD4 naive, three CD4 memory, two CD8 naive and one CD8 memory. Overall study findings and caveats: Expectations were that clonotype sharing among donors would be affected by sequencing depth. The generation probabilities recorded for non-shared clonotypes fell below those of clonotypes shared by all four donors.

Of note for this clone: Its antigen is still unknown.

Libraries were prepared by immunoSEQ multiplex PCR; TCRdb keeps only in-frame clonotypes and omits some of them. The profile shows 2,500,000 or so clones, around 90% of them singletons. Germline-derived CDR1 and CDR2 are GTSNPN and SVGIG (reference sequence). Trimming removed 7 bases from V and 3 bases from J, with 10 bases in between. This CDR3 contains 11 residues. The chain is built from TRBV30 and TRBJ2-7; D may be TRBD2 (5 bases). The receptor was derived from a man aged 18 to 29 in good health. The sample taken for sequencing was naive CD4+ T cells sorted from blood. Subset described: CD45RA+ positively selected. The DNA for the CDR3 is TGTGCCTCGGGTCGGGACTACGAGCAGTACTTC. Translating it yields CASGRDYEQYF.